This T cell receptor (beta chain) is from a study of human T cells and chemical hapten exposure. Study summary: Largely, small differences in pooled library volume made per-sample TCR yields vary.

This clonotype has at least ten counts. The sample's time point: pre-sensitization, week 0. Treatment here: therapeutic diphenylcyclopropenone sensitization with weekly scalp DPC. Blood collection happened ahead of applying each patch test. The CDR3 has 18 residues. With V trimmed by 1 base and J by 6 bases, 17 bases remained unmatched. How the authors handled the data: Samples contained a median of roughly 93,000 TCRs, with a range of roughly 23,224 to 700,000. In TCRdb, the RACE reads were re-called with MiXCR into one record per CDR3 protein. It is TCRdb's table, rather than the study itself, that gives the V and J calls and clone size. The data contain some 45,000 distinct CDR3 sequences, under 15% of them singletons.

The chain employs TRBV12-3 or TRBV12-4 and TRBJ1-1, with 7 bases that match TRBD1. This TCR derives from a woman between 25 and 40 years old with alopecia areata. Some clones in this sample may be carry-over from other donors' samples. The sequencing here drew on whole blood, taken in connection with sensitization to the hapten diphenylcyclopropenone (DPC). In nucleotides, the CDR3 is TGTGCCAGCAGTTTAGGCCTAGGGGGCACCCAAGGAACCGCTGAAGCTTTCTTT. This gives the protein CASSLGLGGTQGTAEAFF.